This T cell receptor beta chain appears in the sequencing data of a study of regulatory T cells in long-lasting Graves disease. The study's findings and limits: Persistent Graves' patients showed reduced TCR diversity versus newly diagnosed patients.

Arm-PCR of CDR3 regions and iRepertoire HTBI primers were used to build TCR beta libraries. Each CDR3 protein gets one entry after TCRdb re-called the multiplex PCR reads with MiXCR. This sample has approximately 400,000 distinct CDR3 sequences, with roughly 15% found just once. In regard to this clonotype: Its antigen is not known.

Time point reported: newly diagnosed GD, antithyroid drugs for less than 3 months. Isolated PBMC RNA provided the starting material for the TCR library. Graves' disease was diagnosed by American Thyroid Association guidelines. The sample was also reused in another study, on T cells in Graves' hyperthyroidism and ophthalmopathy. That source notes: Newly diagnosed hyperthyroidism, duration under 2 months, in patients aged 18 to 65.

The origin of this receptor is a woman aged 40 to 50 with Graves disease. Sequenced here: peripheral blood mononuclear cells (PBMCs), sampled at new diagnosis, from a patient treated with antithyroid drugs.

CDR3 protein: CASSLAGTSGSETQYF. The CDR3 DNA follows: TGTGCCAGCAGCCTCGCCGGGACTAGCGGGAGTGAGACCCAGTACTTC. This chain connects TRBV4-2 to TRBJ2-5; TRBD2 aligns across 14 bases. Trimming took 4 bases from V and 5 from J; bases not matched to a gene: 6. The CDR3 loop spans 16 amino acids. Germline CDR1 LGHNA, CDR2 YNFKEQ.